The 14 T cell receptor beta chains below come from one sample, sequenced in a study of cytomegalovirus exposure and HLA in healthy donors. A multiplex PCR was run with 60 Vbeta primers and 13 Jbeta primers. This table comes from immunoSEQ multiplex PCR, and its TCRdb copy is limited to in-frame clones, with some not included. The top ten hold roughly 1.5% of the sample, which has around 140,000 clones, more than 75% seen once. Material for sequencing was PBMCs. The receptors derive from a female donor in good health and CMV-seronegative.

The chain uses TRBV19 and TRBJ2-1; the match to TRBD2 covers 7 bases. CDR3 size: 14 residues. Losses at the gene ends were 6 bases for V and 6 bases for J; bases not matched to a gene: 8. Looked up from germline, CDR1 is LNHDA and CDR2 is SQIVND (reference sequence). This CDR3 reads CASRVVAGSNEQFF. For the CDR3, the DNA is TGTGCCAGTAGGGTAGTAGCGGGCTCCAATGAGCAGTTCTTC.

The V gene is TRBV6-5, the J gene TRBJ1-3, with a tentative D call TRBD1 (5 bases). CDR3 length: 14 residues. The germline V gene has CDR1 MNHEY and CDR2 SVGAGI. V was shortened by 8 bases and J by 0 bases, with 11 bases between the two germline ends. The CDR3 protein is CASGQGRSGNTIYF. The DNA for the CDR3 is TGTGCCAGCGGGCAGGGCCGCTCTGGAAACACCATATATTTT.

V is TRBV19 and J is TRBJ2-7; a possible D gene is TRBD2 (6 bases). Germline values: CDR1 LNHDA, CDR2 SQIVND (reference sequence). This CDR3 spans 14 amino acids. V lost 6 bases and J 3 bases, leaving 15 bases between the germline ends. The CDR3 is CASRRHKGGYEQYF. In DNA form, the CDR3 reads TGTGCCAGTAGGCGACACAAGGGAGGCTACGAGCAGTACTTC.

This clone was recorded a few times. V and J are TRBV5-4 and TRBJ1-2, with a possible D match to TRBD1 (5 bases). This CDR3 region has 14 residues. V was trimmed by 0 bases and J by 6 bases, leaving 12 bases between them. Looked up from germline, CDR1 is SGHNT and CDR2 is YYREEE (reference sequence). The CDR3: CASSLGGDVHGYTF. CDR3 DNA: TGTGCCAGCAGCTTGGGGGGGGATGTCCATGGCTACACCTTC.

This chain joins TRBV7-8 and TRBJ2-7; 9 nucleotides match TRBD1. Germline V gene data show CDR1 as SGHVS and CDR2 as FQNEAQ. With V trimmed by 1 base and J by 3 bases, 4 bases remained unmatched. The CDR3 has 15 amino acids. CDR3 residues: CASSLGWTGVYEQYF. CDR3 DNA: TGTGCCAGCAGCTTAGGTTGGACAGGGGTCTACGAGCAGTACTTC.

The CDR3 loop is CASSGGAASYNEQFF. CDR3 DNA: TGTGCCAGCTCGGGTGGAGCGGCCTCCTACAATGAGCAGTTCTTC. The chain employs TRBV6-1 and TRBJ2-1; D may be TRBD2 (5 bases). The germline gives CDR1 MNHNS, CDR2 SASEGT. The CDR3 loop spans 15 amino acids. V lost 8 bases, J lost 0 bases, and 14 bases lay in between.

This chain connects TRBV18 to TRBJ1-1; 7 bases are a match to TRBD1. V lost 3 bases, J lost 3 bases, and 4 bases stayed unmatched. The CDR3 sequence is 14 residues long. The germline V gene has CDR1 KGHSH and CDR2 LQKENI. CDR3 protein: CASSPIGQDTEAFF. The CDR3, as DNA: TGTGCCAGCTCACCGATTGGACAGGACACTGAAGCTTTCTTT. Based on the CDR3 plus reference TRBV18 and TRBJ1-1, the full variable domain is NAGVMQNPRHLVRRRGQEARLRCSPMKGHSHVYWYRQLPEEGLKFMVYLQKENIIDESGMPKERFSAEFPKEGPSILRIQQVVRGDSAAYFCASSPIGQDTEAFFGQGTRLTVV.

The rearrangement uses TRBV28 and TRBJ1-5; D is unclear. The V gene's germline CDR1 is MDHEN and CDR2 SYDVKM. The CDR3 totals 14 residues. Trimming shortened V by 4 bases and J by 4 bases, and 11 bases separated the two germline ends. The CDR3 protein is CASSSLPLNQPQHF. In nucleotides, the CDR3 is TGTGCCAGCAGTTCTCTCCCCCTTAATCAGCCCCAGCATTTT. Using reference TRBV28 and TRBJ1-5 for the parts outside the CDR3, the full variable domain is DVKVTQSSRYLVKRTGEKVFLECVQDMDHENMFWYRQDPGLGLRLIYFSYDVKMKEKGDIPEGYSVSREKKERFSLILESASTNQTSMYLCASSSLPLNQPQHFGDGTRLSIL.

This clone was recorded once. This rearrangement joins TRBV7-2 to TRBJ2-5, with TRBD1 identical over 10 bases. The germline gives CDR1 SGHTA, CDR2 FQGNSA. J gave up 5 bases and V 0 bases, and 3 bases lay outside the gene matches. The CDR3 has 15 amino acids. In DNA form, the CDR3 reads TGTGCCAGCAGCTTAGCGGGACAGGGGCGGGAGACCCAGTACTTC. It encodes CASSLAGQGRETQYF.

CDR3 sequence: CASSLVRTGDEQYF. In DNA form, the CDR3 reads TGTGCCAGCAGCTTAGTTAGGACAGGGGACGAGCAGTACTTC. The chain couples TRBV7-2 to TRBJ2-7; 9 bases match TRBD1. The CDR3 is 14 residues long. The V gene end was trimmed by 1 base and the J gene end by 5 bases; junction bases not matched to a gene: 3. Germline V CDR1 and CDR2: SGHTA, FQGNSA.

The J gene is TRBJ2-4, the V gene TRBV11-2, with a weak D call TRBD1 (5 bases). V was cut by 1 base and J by 0 bases, with 19 bases left in between. CDR1 SGHAT and CDR2 FQNNGV come from the germline V gene. This CDR3 has 19 amino acids. CDR3 protein: CASSLGQGPGGLAKNIQYF. CDR3 coding DNA: TGTGCCAGCAGCTTAGGTCAGGGCCCGGGTGGGTTAGCCAAAAACATTCAGTACTTC.

The genes are TRBV7-8 and TRBJ2-7; 14 nucleotides align to TRBD2. Per germline, CDR1 SGHVS and CDR2 FQNEAQ. This CDR3 contains 16 residues. V lost 2 bases to trimming and J lost 4 bases; unmatched junction nucleotides: 4. The chain's CDR3 is CASSLLGLAGGYEQYF. DNA for the CDR3: TGTGCCAGCAGCTTACTCGGACTAGCGGGAGGATACGAGCAGTACTTC.

The V call is TRBV11-2, the J call TRBJ2-7, with 10 bases matching TRBD2. V trimming: 5 bases; J trimming: 6 bases; junction bases outside the gene matches: 7. The germline V gene has CDR1 SGHAT and CDR2 FQNNGV. The CDR3 loop spans 14 amino acids. The CDR3 spells CASSLSTSGFEQYF. Written as DNA, the CDR3 is TGTGCCAGCAGCCTGTCGACTAGCGGGTTCGAGCAGTACTTC. Supplemented by reference TRBV11-2 and TRBJ2-7, the full variable domain reads EAGVAQSPRYKIIEKRQSVAFWCNPISGHATLYWYQQILGQGPKLLIQFQNNGVVDDSQLPKDRFSAERLKGVDSTLKIQPAKLEDSAVYLCASSLSTSGFEQYFGPGTRLTVT.

The table lists this clone with a few counts. J is TRBJ2-7 and V is TRBV10-3; 7 bases agree with TRBD1. The CDR3 spans 11 residues. Trimming cost V 11 bases and J 4 bases; bases outside gene matches: 5. Germline assignment: CDR1 ENHRY and CDR2 SYGVKD. For the CDR3, the DNA is TGTGCCGCAACGACAGGGTACGAGCAGTACTTC. Its protein is CAATTGYEQYF.